This is a list of T cell receptor beta chains from one sample in a study of T cells in Graves' hyperthyroidism and ophthalmopathy. Using its own MiXCR run on the multiplex PCR reads, TCRdb lists one record per CDR3 protein. Among fewer than 600,000 distinct CDR3 sequences listed, around 15% were seen once. The sequenced sample consisted of blood. The receptors were gathered from a woman between 35 and 50 years old with Graves' hyperthyroidism. Both conserved end residues are part of each CDR3. Fields, in order: CDR3 DNA, CDR3 protein, D gene, J gene, clone size, V gene. The D gene is left open where the match is weak. Rows give clone size only sometimes, using once, few, many, or a class for an expanded clone.

CDR3nt: TGCAGTGCTAGTGACAGGGGGCTTGGGAACACCGGGGAGCTGTTTTTT
CDR3aa: CSASDRGLGNTGELFF
d_gene: TRBD1
j_gene: TRBJ2-2
abundance: few
v_gene: TRBV20-1

CDR3nt: TGTGCCAGCAGCGCCCGGGAGGAGGGTTGGGCTGAAGCTTTCTTT
CDR3aa: CASSAREEGWAEAFF
d_gene: -
j_gene: TRBJ1-1
abundance: many
v_gene: TRBV2

CDR3nt: TGTGCCATCAACCGGGCAGCGCTAGCGGGAGCCTCTGGTGAGCAGTTCTTC
CDR3aa: CAINRAALAGASGEQFF
d_gene: TRBD2
j_gene: TRBJ2-1
abundance: many
v_gene: TRBV7-9

CDR3nt: TGTGCCAGCAGCTTGAAAGGGTTTAGGTCCTACGAGCAGTACTTC
CDR3aa: CASSLKGFRSYEQYF
d_gene: -
j_gene: TRBJ2-7
abundance: -
v_gene: TRBV7-9

CDR3nt: TGTGCCAGCAGTTTAGACACCAGCTATGGCTACACCTTC
CDR3aa: CASSLDTSYGYTF
d_gene: -
j_gene: TRBJ1-2
abundance: many
v_gene: TRBV12-3/TRBV12-4

CDR3nt: TGTGCCATCACCGAGGGCTCCAGCTCTGGAAACACCATATATTTT
CDR3aa: CAITEGSSSGNTIYF
d_gene: -
j_gene: TRBJ1-3
abundance: many
v_gene: TRBV10-3

CDR3nt: TGTGCCAGCAGTTACTCGGAGACAGGACGGGGCTACACCTTC
CDR3aa: CASSYSETGRGYTF
d_gene: -
j_gene: TRBJ1-2
abundance: -
v_gene: TRBV6-6

CDR3nt: TGCGCCAGCAGCCCTACCCCGGGACTAGCGGGGGTCTACGAGCAGTACTTC
CDR3aa: CASSPTPGLAGVYEQYF
d_gene: TRBD2
j_gene: TRBJ2-7
abundance: -
v_gene: TRBV5-1

CDR3nt: TGCAGTGCTAGAAAGGAGGGTGGTCAGCCCCAGCATTTT
CDR3aa: CSARKEGGQPQHF
d_gene: -
j_gene: TRBJ1-5
abundance: -
v_gene: TRBV20-1

CDR3nt: TGTACCAGCAGCGTAGCTCTAGCGGTTTACAATGAGCAGTTCTTC
CDR3aa: CTSSVALAVYNEQFF
d_gene: TRBD2
j_gene: TRBJ2-1
abundance: -
v_gene: TRBV9

CDR3nt: TGTGCCAGCAGCTTTTTAGAAGGGGGCGATGGCTACACCTTC
CDR3aa: CASSFLEGGDGYTF
d_gene: TRBD1
j_gene: TRBJ1-2
abundance: many
v_gene: TRBV5-6

CDR3nt: TGTGCCAGCAGTCCAATCCACCAGGGTACCTATGGCTACACCTTC
CDR3aa: CASSPIHQGTYGYTF
d_gene: -
j_gene: TRBJ1-2
abundance: -
v_gene: TRBV28

CDR3nt: TGTGCCAGCAAAAAGGACAGGGAGGGCTCCTACGAGCAGTACTTC
CDR3aa: CASKKDREGSYEQYF
d_gene: -
j_gene: TRBJ2-7
abundance: many
v_gene: TRBV2

CDR3nt: TGTGCCAGCAGTATGCCTAGCACAGATACGCAGTATTTT
CDR3aa: CASSMPSTDTQYF
d_gene: -
j_gene: TRBJ2-3
abundance: many
v_gene: TRBV12-3/TRBV12-4